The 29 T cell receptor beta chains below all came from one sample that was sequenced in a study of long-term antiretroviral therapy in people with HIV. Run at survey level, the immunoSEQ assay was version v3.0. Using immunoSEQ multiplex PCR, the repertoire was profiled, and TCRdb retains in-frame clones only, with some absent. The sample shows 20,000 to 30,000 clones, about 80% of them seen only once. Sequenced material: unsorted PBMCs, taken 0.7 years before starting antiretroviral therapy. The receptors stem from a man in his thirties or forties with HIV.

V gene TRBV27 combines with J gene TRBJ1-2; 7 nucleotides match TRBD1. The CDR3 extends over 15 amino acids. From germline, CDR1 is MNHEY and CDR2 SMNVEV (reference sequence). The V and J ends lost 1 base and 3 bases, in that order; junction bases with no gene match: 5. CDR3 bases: TGTGCCAGCAGTTTATTCCCAGGGGGATACTATGGCTACACCTTC. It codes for CASSLFPGGYYGYTF.

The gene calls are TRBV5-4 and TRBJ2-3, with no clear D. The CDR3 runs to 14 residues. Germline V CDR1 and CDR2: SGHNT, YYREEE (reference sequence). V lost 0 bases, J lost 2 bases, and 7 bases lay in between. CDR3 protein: CASSLAPTTDTQYF. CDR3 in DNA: TGTGCCAGCAGCTTGGCCCCGACCACAGATACGCAGTATTTT.

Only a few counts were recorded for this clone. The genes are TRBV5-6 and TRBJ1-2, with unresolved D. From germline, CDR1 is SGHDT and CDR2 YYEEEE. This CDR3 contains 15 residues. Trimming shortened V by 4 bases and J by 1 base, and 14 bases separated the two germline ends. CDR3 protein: CASSLRVGLNYGYTF. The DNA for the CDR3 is TGTGCCAGCAGCCTGCGGGTTGGGCTTAACTATGGCTACACCTTC. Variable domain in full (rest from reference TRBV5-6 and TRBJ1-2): DAGVTQSPTHLIKTRGQQVTLRCSPKSGHDTVSWYQQALGQGPQFIFQYYEEEERQRGNFPDRFSGHQFPNYSSELNVNALLLGDSALYLCASSLRVGLNYGYTFGSGTRLTVV.

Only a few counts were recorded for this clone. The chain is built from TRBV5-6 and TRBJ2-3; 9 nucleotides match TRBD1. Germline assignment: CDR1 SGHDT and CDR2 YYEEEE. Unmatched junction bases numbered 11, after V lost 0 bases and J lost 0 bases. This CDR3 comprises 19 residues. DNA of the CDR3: TGTGCCAGCAGCTTGGGGATGACCGGGACAGGGACTAGCACAGATACGCAGTATTTT. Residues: CASSLGMTGTGTSTDTQYF.

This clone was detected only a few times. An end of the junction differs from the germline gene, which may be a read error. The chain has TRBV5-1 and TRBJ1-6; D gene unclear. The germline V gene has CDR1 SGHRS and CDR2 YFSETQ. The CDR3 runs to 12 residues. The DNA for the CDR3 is TGCGCCAGCAGGTTGGGGAATTCACCCCTCCACTTT. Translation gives CASRLGNSPLHF.

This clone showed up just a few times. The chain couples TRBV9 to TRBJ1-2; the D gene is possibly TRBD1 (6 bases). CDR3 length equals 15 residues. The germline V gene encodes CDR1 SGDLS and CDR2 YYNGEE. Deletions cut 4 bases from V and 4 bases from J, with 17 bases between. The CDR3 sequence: CASSPWTALSYGYTF. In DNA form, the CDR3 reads TGTGCCAGCAGCCCCTGGACAGCCCTCTCCTATGGCTACACCTTC.

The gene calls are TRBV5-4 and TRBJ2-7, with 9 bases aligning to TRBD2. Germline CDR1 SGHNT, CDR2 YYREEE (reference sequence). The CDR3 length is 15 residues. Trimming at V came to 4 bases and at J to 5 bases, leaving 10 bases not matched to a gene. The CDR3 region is CASSRTGLAIDEQYF. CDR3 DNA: TGTGCCAGCAGCAGGACGGGACTAGCTATCGACGAGCAGTACTTC.

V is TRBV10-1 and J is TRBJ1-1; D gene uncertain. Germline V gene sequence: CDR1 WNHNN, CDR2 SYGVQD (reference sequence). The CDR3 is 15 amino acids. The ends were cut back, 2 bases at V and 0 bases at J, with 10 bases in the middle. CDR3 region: CASSEGHLMNTEAFF. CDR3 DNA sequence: TGCGCCAGCAGTGAGGGCCACTTAATGAACACTGAAGCTTTCTTT.

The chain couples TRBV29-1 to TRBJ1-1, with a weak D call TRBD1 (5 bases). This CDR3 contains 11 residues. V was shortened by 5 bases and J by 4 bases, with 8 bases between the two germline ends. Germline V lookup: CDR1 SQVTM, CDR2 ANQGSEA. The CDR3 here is CSVFGGTEAFF. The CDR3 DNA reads TGCAGCGTTTTCGGGGGCACTGAAGCTTTCTTT. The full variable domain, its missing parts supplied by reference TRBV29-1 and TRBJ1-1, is SAVISQKPSRDICQRGTSLTIQCQVDSQVTMMFWYRQQPGQSLTLIATANQGSEATYESGFVIDKFPISRPNLTFSTLTVSNMSPEDSSIYLCSVFGGTEAFFGQGTRLTVV.

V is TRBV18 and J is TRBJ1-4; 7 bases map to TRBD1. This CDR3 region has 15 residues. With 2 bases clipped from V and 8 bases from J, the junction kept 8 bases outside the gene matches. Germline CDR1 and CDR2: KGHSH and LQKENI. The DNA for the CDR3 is TGTGCCAGCTCACCAAAGGACAGGAGGGGGGAAAAACTGTTTTTT. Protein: CASSPKDRRGEKLFF. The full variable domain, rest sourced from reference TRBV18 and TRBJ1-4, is NAGVMQNPRHLVRRRGQEARLRCSPMKGHSHVYWYRQLPEEGLKFMVYLQKENIIDESGMPKERFSAEFPKEGPSILRIQQVVRGDSAAYFCASSPKDRRGEKLFFGSGTQLSVL.

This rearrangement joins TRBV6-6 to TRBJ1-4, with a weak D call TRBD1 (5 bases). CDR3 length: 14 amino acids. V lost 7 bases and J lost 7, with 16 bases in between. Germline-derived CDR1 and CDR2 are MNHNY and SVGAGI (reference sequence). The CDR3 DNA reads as TGTGCCAGCACCCAGGGTCGGGGAATTGAAAAACTGTTTTTT. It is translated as CASTQGRGIEKLFF.

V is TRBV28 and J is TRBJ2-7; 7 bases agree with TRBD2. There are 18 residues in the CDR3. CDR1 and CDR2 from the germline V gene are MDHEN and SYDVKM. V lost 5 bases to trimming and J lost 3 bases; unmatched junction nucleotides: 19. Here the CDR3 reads CASSAPGLPIDGSYEQYF. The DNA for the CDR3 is TGTGCCAGCAGTGCACCGGGACTACCAATAGACGGGAGCTACGAGCAGTACTTC.

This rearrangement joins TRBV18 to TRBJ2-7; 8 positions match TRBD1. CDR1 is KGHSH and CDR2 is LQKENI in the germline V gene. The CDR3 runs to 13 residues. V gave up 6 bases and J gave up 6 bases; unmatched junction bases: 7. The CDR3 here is CASSSQGVSEQYF. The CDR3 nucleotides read TGTGCCAGCTCGTCACAGGGGGTAAGCGAGCAGTACTTC.

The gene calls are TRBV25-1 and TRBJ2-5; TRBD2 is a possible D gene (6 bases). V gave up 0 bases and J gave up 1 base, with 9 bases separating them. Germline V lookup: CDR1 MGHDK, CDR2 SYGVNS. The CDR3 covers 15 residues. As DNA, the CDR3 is TGTGCCAGCAGTGAATATAGGGGAGGCCAAGAGACCCAGTACTTC. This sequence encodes CASSEYRGGQETQYF.

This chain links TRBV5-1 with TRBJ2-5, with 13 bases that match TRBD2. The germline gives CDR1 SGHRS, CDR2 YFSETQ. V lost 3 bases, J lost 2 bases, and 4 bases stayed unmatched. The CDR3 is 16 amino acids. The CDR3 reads CASSSTSGGYQETQYF. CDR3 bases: TGCGCCAGCAGCTCGACTAGCGGGGGGTATCAAGAGACCCAGTACTTC.

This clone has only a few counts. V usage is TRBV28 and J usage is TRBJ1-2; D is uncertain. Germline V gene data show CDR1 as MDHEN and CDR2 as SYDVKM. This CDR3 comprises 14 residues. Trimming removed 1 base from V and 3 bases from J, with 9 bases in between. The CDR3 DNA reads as TGTGCCAGCAGTTTATTTCAGGACTACTATGGCTACACCTTC. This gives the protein CASSLFQDYYGYTF.

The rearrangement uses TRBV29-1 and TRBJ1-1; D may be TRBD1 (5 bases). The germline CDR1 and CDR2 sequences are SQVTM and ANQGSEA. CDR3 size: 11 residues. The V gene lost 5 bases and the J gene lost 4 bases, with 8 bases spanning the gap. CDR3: CSVRGGTEAFF. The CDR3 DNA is TGCAGCGTTAGGGGTGGCACTGAAGCTTTCTTT.

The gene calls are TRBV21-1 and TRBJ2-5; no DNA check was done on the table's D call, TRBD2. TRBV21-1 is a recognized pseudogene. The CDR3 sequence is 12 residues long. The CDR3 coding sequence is TGTGCCACAAACCGGAGGTTGGAGACCCAGTACTTC. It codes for CATNRRLETQYF.

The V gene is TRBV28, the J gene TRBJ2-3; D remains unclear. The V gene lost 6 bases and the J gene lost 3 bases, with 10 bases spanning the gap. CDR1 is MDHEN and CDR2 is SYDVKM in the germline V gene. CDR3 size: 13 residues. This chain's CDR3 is CASRRSGTDTQYF. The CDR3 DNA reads TGTGCCAGCAGGAGATCCGGAACAGATACGCAGTATTTT.

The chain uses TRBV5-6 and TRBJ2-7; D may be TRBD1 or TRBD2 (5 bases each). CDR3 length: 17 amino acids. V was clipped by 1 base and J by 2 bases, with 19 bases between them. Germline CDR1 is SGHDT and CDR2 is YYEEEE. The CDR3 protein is CASSLWGIKTPPYEQYF. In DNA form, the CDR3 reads TGTGCCAGCAGCTTGTGGGGGATCAAGACCCCTCCCTACGAGCAGTACTTC.

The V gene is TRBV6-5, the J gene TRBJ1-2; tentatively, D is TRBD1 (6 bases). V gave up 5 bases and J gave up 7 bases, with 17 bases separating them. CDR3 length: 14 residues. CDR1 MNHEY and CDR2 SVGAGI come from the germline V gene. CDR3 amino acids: CASSRPGQGSGYTF. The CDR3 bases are TGTGCCAGCAGTCGCCCGGGACAAGGTAGTGGCTACACCTTC.

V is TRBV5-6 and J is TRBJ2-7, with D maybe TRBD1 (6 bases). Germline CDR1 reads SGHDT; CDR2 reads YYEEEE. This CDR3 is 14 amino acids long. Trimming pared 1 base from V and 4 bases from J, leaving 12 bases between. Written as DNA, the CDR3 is TGTGCCAGCAGCTTGTCAACAGGGAAGTACGAGCAGTACTTC. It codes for CASSLSTGKYEQYF.

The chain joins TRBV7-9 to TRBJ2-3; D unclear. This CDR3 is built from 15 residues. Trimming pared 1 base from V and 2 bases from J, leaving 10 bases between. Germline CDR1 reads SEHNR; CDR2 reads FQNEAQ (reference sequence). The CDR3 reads CASSLEARPTDTQYF. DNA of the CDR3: TGTGCCAGCAGCTTAGAGGCGCGACCCACAGATACGCAGTATTTT.

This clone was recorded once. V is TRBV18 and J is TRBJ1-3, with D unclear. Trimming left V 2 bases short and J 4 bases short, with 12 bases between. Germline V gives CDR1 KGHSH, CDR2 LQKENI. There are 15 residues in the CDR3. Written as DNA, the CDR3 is TGTGCCAGCTCACCAAGGAGAGACCCAGGAAACACCATATATTTT. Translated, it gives CASSPRRDPGNTIYF.

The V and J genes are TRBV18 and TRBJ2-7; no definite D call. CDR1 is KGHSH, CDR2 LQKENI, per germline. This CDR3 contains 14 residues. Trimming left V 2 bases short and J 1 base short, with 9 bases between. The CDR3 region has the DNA TGTGCCAGCTCACCAATAGGTGTATCCTACGAGCAGTACTTC. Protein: CASSPIGVSYEQYF.

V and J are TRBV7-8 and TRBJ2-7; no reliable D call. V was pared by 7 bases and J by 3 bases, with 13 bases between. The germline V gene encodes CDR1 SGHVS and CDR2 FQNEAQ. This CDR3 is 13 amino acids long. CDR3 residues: CASIPIGGYEQYF. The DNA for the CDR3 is TGTGCCAGCATCCCCATCGGCGGCTACGAGCAGTACTTC.

The CDR3 coding sequence is TGTGCCAGCAGTCTTTGGCTGAACACTGAAGCTTTCTTT. Encoded protein: CASSLWLNTEAFF. The chain links TRBV6-5 to TRBJ1-1; D gene ambiguous. The ends were cut back, 5 bases at V and 0 bases at J, with 7 bases in the middle. Germline CDR1 MNHEY, CDR2 SVGAGI. The length of the CDR3 is 13 residues.

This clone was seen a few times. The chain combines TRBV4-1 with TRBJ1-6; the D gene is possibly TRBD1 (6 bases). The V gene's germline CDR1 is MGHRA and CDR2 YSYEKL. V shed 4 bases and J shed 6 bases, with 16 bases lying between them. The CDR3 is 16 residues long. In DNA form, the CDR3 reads TGCGCCAGCAGCCGAGGGGGGGTAGGGCGTAATTCACCCCTCCACTTT. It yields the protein CASSRGGVGRNSPLHF.

The CDR3 here is CASSSQGADEKLFF. CDR3 DNA: TGTGCCAGCAGCTCGCAGGGGGCGGATGAAAAACTGTTTTTT. The chain couples TRBV5-6 to TRBJ1-4; 8 nucleotides align to TRBD1. After removal of 3 bases from V and 6 bases from J, the junction contained 4 bases not matched to a gene. Germline lookup yields CDR1 SGHDT and CDR2 YYEEEE. This CDR3 spans 14 amino acids.